This T cell receptor beta chain was profiled in a study of cytomegalovirus exposure and HLA in healthy donors. PCR primers comprised 60 Vbeta and 13 Jbeta primers. Data came from immunoSEQ multiplex PCR; TCRdb stores just in-frame clones and leaves some out. Of 75,000 to 90,000 clones listed, about 85% were seen once; the top ten hold 7.4%. CDR1 and CDR2 (germline): MNHNS, SASEGT. The CDR3 loop spans 14 amino acids. V was shortened by 10 bases and J by 2 bases, with 15 bases between the two germline ends. Sequenced input: PBMCs. This TCR derives from a man aged 35 to 55 in good health and CMV-seropositive. The V gene is TRBV6-1, the J gene TRBJ2-1, with a tentative D call TRBD2 (6 bases). The CDR3 DNA follows: TGTGCCACCAACCGGCTAGCGCCCTACAATGAGCAGTTCTTC. This gives the protein CATNRLAPYNEQFF.